This TCR beta chain was recovered during a study of cytomegalovirus exposure and HLA in healthy donors. Study outcomes and limitations: V- and J-gene trimming in TCR beta was tied to a missense DCLRE1C variant by an analysis performed later.

CDR3 length: 15 amino acids. Germline V lookup: CDR1 SEHNR, CDR2 FQNEAQ (reference sequence). Trimming took off 4 bases at V and 5 bases at J, with 17 bases between the two ends. Samples came from healthy bone marrow donors. Regarding this clone: No antigen is known for it.

PCR used 60 Vbeta primers and 13 Jbeta primers. TCRdb keeps only in-frame clones here, not all; method: immunoSEQ multiplex PCR. The sample lists around 190,000 clones; roughly 9.4% were seen once. J is TRBJ2-5 and V is TRBV7-9; TRBD2 is a possible D gene (5 bases). The clonotype was recovered from a young woman in good health and CMV-seropositive. Sequenced sample: PBMCs. CDR3 protein: CASSSLPGNRETQYF. The CDR3 nucleotides are TGTGCCAGCAGCTCCCTCCCCGGGAATAGGGAGACCCAGTACTTC.